Below are 20 T cell receptor beta chains sequenced from a single sample in a study of blood T cell repertoires in COVID-19. Produced via immunoSEQ multiplex PCR; TCRdb's table is partial and in-frame only. In the table there are some 40,000 clones, approximately 80% of which are singletons. Sequencing was done on a sample of peripheral blood. The receptors originated from a human donor in a cohort sampled during active COVID-19.

The rearrangement uses TRBV11-2 and TRBJ2-5, with TRBD2 as a possible D gene (5 bases). Trimming shortened V by 5 bases and J by 3 bases, and 13 bases separated the two germline ends. Germline CDR1 reads SGHAT; CDR2 reads FQNNGV. The CDR3 is 14 amino acids. The CDR3, as DNA: TGTGCCAGCAGCCATGTTGTGGGAGAAGAGACCCAGTACTTC. Protein product: CASSHVVGEETQYF.

The V call is TRBV4-1, the J call TRBJ1-5; TRBD1 matches 7 bases. The CDR3 consists of 13 residues. V was pared by 2 bases and J by 5 bases, with 0 bases of the junction left unmatched. Germline-derived CDR1 and CDR2 are MGHRA and YSYEKL. Here the CDR3 reads CASSQQGDQPQHF. The CDR3 DNA reads as TGCGCCAGCAGCCAACAGGGGGATCAGCCCCAGCATTTT.

J is TRBJ2-4 and V is TRBV28; TRBD1 agrees at 9 bases. The CDR3 is made up of 16 amino acids. Per germline, CDR1 MDHEN and CDR2 SYDVKM. After removal of 7 bases from V and 1 base from J, the junction contained 8 bases not matched to a gene. The CDR3, as DNA: TGTGCCAGCACCGAAGGGACAGGGATTGCCAAAAACATTCAGTACTTC. Translating gives CASTEGTGIAKNIQYF.

The chain employs TRBV5-8 and TRBJ2-3; unclear D gene. V was pared by 5 bases and J by 7 bases, with 14 bases between. The CDR3 has 13 amino acids. Germline-derived CDR1 and CDR2 are SGHTS and YDEGEE. CDR3 nucleotide sequence: TGTGCCAGCAGGCCCACCGGAGTTTATACGCAGTATTTT. Its protein product is CASRPTGVYTQYF.

This chain connects TRBV5-4 to TRBJ2-3, with 13 bases fitting TRBD2. Unmatched junction bases numbered 4, after V lost 4 bases and J lost 2 bases. CDR3 length: 16 residues. Germline CDR1 SGHNT, CDR2 YYREEE (reference sequence). The DNA for the CDR3 is TGTGCCAGCAGCCCCGGGACTAGCGGGATCACAGATACGCAGTATTTT. It translates to CASSPGTSGITDTQYF.

This clone was detected once. The chain combines TRBV15 with TRBJ2-1; perhaps TRBD1 as D (5 bases). The CDR3 is made up of 15 amino acids. Trimming cost V 0 bases and J 5 bases, with 11 bases left between them. Looked up from germline, CDR1 is LNHNV and CDR2 is YYDKDF (reference sequence). CDR3 sequence: CATSRDDSRDNEQFF. The DNA of the CDR3 is TGTGCCACCAGCAGAGATGACAGTAGGGACAATGAGCAGTTCTTC.

The chain couples TRBV5-1 to TRBJ2-7, with D possibly TRBD1 on 5 matching bases. Trimming took 1 base from V and 3 from J, leaving 14 bases between them. Germline-derived CDR1 and CDR2 are SGHRS and YFSETQ. CDR3 length: 15 residues. This chain's CDR3 is CASSLWAGLGYEQYF. The DNA of the CDR3 is TGCGCCAGCAGCTTGTGGGCAGGGCTAGGCTACGAGCAGTACTTC.

The J gene is TRBJ2-3, the V gene TRBV6-2 or TRBV6-3, with a tentative D call TRBD2 (6 bases). The length of the CDR3 is 15 residues. Germline lookup yields CDR1 MNHEY and CDR2 SVGEGT. The V and J ends lost 2 bases and 0 bases respectively, with 9 bases between them. Written as DNA, the CDR3 is TGTGCCAGCAGTTACGCTAGCGAGAGCACAGATACGCAGTATTTT. This encodes CASSYASESTDTQYF.

The rearrangement joins TRBV28 to TRBJ1-5; D is ambiguous. Germline CDR1 reads MDHEN; CDR2 reads SYDVKM. V lost 7 bases and J lost 6, with 28 bases in between. The CDR3 spans 18 residues. The CDR3 sequence: CASNDLAGSGESGQPQHF. CDR3 nucleotide sequence: TGTGCCAGCAATGACCTGGCGGGAAGTGGAGAGTCCGGTCAGCCCCAGCATTTT.

This chain joins TRBV11-2 and TRBJ1-1, with D unresolved. The CDR3 runs to 13 residues. The V gene lost 4 bases and the J gene lost 2 bases, with 8 bases spanning the gap. The germline CDR1 and CDR2 sequences are SGHAT and FQNNGV. CDR3 bases: TGTGCCAGCAGCTCAACAGAAAACACTGAAGCTTTCTTT. Translated: CASSSTENTEAFF.

This rearrangement joins TRBV6-5 to TRBJ2-1; 8 nucleotides line up with TRBD1. The germline CDR1 and CDR2 sequences are MNHEY and SVGAGI. The CDR3 runs to 15 residues. With 2 bases clipped from V and 9 bases from J, the junction kept 9 bases outside the gene matches. In DNA form, the CDR3 reads TGTGCCAGCAGTTACGGGGGCAGGGGGCCAGCTGAGCAGTTCTTC. The encoded protein is CASSYGGRGPAEQFF.

The chain carries TRBV15 and TRBJ1-6; possibly TRBD1 for D (6 bases). Deletions cut 3 bases from V and 3 bases from J, with 12 bases between. The CDR3 runs to 16 residues. Germline lookup yields CDR1 LNHNV and CDR2 YYDKDF (reference sequence). The chain's CDR3 is CATSSRGTNYNSPLHF. The CDR3 nucleotides are TGTGCCACCAGCAGTCGTGGGACAAACTATAATTCACCCCTCCACTTT.

The chain links TRBV30 to TRBJ1-6; D uncertain. This CDR3 comprises 14 residues. V was pared by 0 bases and J by 6 bases, with 9 bases between. CDR1 GTSNPN and CDR2 SVGIG come from the germline V gene (reference sequence). The CDR3 sequence: CAWSVNSLNSPLHF. The CDR3 region has the DNA TGTGCCTGGAGTGTGAACAGCCTTAATTCACCCCTCCACTTT.

This clone is labeled medium-sized. The genes are TRBV7-8 and TRBJ2-1; 7 bases agree with TRBD2. This CDR3 is built from 17 residues. Losses at the gene ends were 3 bases for V and 9 bases for J; bases not matched to a gene: 17. CDR1 is SGHVS and CDR2 is FQNEAQ in the germline V gene. The chain's CDR3 is CASSFPKGRGRRGEQFF. CDR3 DNA sequence: TGTGCCAGCAGCTTTCCCAAGGGGCGCGGGAGAAGGGGTGAGCAGTTCTTC.

The chain is built from TRBV3-1 (or the pseudogene TRBV3-2) and TRBJ2-5; 8 bases align to TRBD2. With 4 bases clipped from V and 4 bases from J, the junction kept 11 bases outside the gene matches. The germline V gene encodes CDR1 LGHDT and CDR2 YNNKEL (reference sequence). The CDR3 spans 16 residues. CDR3 sequence (DNA): TGTGCCAGCAGCCCCCGACTGGTAGCGGGAAGAGAGACCCAGTACTTC. It encodes CASSPRLVAGRETQYF.

This clone was detected a few times. The V and J genes are TRBV6-5 and TRBJ1-1; the match to TRBD1 covers 9 bases. This CDR3 contains 15 residues. The V gene's germline CDR1 is MNHEY and CDR2 SVGAGI. Trimming removed 7 bases from V and 0 bases from J; junction bases left unmatched: 6. CDR3 DNA sequence: TGTGCCAGCACGCGGGGGACAGGGATGAACACTGAAGCTTTCTTT. It codes for CASTRGTGMNTEAFF.

This clone was seen once. This chain links TRBV29-1 with TRBJ2-2, with a possible D match to TRBD1 (6 bases). The CDR3 covers 14 residues. From germline, CDR1 is SQVTM and CDR2 ANQGSEA. V lost 7 bases and J lost 3, with 15 bases in between. The CDR3 sequence is CSAGEIWDTGELFF. The CDR3, as DNA: TGCAGCGCAGGGGAAATTTGGGACACCGGGGAGCTGTTTTTT.

V is TRBV5-4 and J is TRBJ2-2, with 9 bases matching TRBD1. V gave up 4 bases and J gave up 1 base; unmatched junction bases: 5. From germline, CDR1 is SGHNT and CDR2 YYREEE (reference sequence). This CDR3 spans 16 amino acids. The CDR3: CASSIGTGMNTGELFF. CDR3 coding DNA: TGTGCCAGCAGCATCGGGACAGGGATGAACACCGGGGAGCTGTTTTTT.

The chain links TRBV7-2 to TRBJ1-2; 8 bases are a match to TRBD1. Germline CDR1 reads SGHTA; CDR2 reads FQGNSA. The CDR3 has 15 residues. Trimming at V came to 5 bases and at J to 5 bases, leaving 10 bases not matched to a gene. For the CDR3, the DNA is TGTGCCAGCAGCCTCCTCATCGGACAGGGTTATGGCTACACCTTC. This sequence encodes CASSLLIGQGYGYTF. Variable domain in full (rest from reference TRBV7-2 and TRBJ1-2): GAGVSQSPSNKVTEKGKDVELRCDPISGHTALYWYRQSLGQGLEFLIYFQGNSAPDKSGLPSDRFSAERTGGSVSTLTIQRTQQEDSAVYLCASSLLIGQGYGYTFGSGTRLTVV.

This clone was recorded a few times. This chain joins TRBV27 and TRBJ2-7; 7 bases are shared with TRBD1. There are 17 residues in the CDR3. Per germline, CDR1 MNHEY and CDR2 SMNVEV (reference sequence). V shed 3 bases and J 0 bases; nucleotides not matched to a gene: 11. CDR3 residues: CASSFGRPGQSSYEQYF. CDR3 DNA: TGTGCCAGCAGTTTTGGTCGCCCGGGACAGAGCTCCTACGAGCAGTACTTC.